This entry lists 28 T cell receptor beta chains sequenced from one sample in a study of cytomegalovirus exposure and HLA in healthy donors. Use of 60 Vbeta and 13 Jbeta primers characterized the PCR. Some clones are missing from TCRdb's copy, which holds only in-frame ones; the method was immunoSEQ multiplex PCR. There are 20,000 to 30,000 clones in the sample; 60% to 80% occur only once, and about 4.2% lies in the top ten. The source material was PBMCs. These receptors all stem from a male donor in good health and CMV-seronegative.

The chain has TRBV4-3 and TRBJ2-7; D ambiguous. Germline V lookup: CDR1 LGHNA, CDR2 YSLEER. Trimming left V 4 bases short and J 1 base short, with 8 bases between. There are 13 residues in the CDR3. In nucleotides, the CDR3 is TGCGCCAGCAGCCGGGCCTTATCCTACGAGCAGTACTTC. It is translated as CASSRALSYEQYF.

This chain's CDR3 is CASSSGALNEKLFF. The CDR3 nucleotides read TGTGCCAGCAGCAGTGGGGCGCTCAATGAAAAACTGTTTTTT. The chain employs TRBV2 and TRBJ1-4; D may be TRBD1 (5 bases). The V and J ends lost 6 bases and 5 bases respectively, with 13 bases between them. CDR3 size: 14 residues. The V gene's germline CDR1 is SNHLY and CDR2 FYNNEI.

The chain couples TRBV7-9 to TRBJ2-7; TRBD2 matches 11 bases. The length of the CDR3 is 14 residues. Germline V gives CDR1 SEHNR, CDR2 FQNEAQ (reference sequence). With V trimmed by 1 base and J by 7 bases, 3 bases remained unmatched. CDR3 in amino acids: CASSLVAGGQEQYF. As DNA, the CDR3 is TGTGCCAGCAGCTTAGTAGCGGGGGGGCAGGAGCAGTACTTC.

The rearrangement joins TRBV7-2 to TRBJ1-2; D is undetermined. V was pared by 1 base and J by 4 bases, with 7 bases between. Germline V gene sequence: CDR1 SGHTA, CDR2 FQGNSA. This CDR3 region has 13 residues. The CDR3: CASSLDYSYGYTF. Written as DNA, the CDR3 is TGTGCCAGCAGCTTAGATTATTCCTATGGCTACACCTTC.

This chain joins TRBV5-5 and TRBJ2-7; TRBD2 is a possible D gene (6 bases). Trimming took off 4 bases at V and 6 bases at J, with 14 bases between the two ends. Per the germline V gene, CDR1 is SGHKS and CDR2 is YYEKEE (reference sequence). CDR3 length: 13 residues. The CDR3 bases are TGTGCCAGCAGCCTGGGGGACTTCTTCGAGCAGTACTTC. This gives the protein CASSLGDFFEQYF.

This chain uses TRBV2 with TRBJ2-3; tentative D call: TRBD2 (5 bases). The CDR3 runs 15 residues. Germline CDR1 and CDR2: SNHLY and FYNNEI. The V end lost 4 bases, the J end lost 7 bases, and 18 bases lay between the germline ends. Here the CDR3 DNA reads TGTGCCAGCAGTGGCGGTAGCGTGGGCTCGAATACGCAGTATTTT. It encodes CASSGGSVGSNTQYF.

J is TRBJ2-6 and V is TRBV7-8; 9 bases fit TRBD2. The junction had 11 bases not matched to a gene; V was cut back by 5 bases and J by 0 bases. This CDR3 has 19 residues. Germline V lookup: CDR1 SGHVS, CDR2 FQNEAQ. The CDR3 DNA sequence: TGTGCCAGCAGCCCTCGCCGCCTAGCGGGGATCTCTGGGGCCAACGTCCTGACTTTC. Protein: CASSPRRLAGISGANVLTF. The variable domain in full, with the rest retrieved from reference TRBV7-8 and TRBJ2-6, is GAGVSQSPRYKVAKRGQDVALRCDPISGHVSLFWYQQALGQGPEFLTYFQNEAQLDKSGLPSDRFFAERPEGSVSTLKIQRTQQEDSAVYLCASSPRRLAGISGANVLTFGAGSRLTVL.

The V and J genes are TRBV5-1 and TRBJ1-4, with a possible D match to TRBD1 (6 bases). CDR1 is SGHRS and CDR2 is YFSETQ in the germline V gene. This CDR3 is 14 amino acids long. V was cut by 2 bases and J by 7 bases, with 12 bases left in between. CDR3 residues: CASSFRVGGEKLFF. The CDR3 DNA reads TGCGCCAGCAGCTTTAGGGTAGGGGGTGAAAAACTGTTTTTT.

CDR3 sequence reads: CASSLDGEETQYF. The CDR3 DNA is TGTGCCAGCAGCTTAGATGGGGAGGAGACCCAGTACTTC. The chain links TRBV7-8 to TRBJ2-5; D perhaps matches TRBD2 (5 bases). The V end was cut by 1 base, the J end by 5 bases, with 8 bases between. CDR3 size: 13 residues. Germline values: CDR1 SGHVS, CDR2 FQNEAQ.

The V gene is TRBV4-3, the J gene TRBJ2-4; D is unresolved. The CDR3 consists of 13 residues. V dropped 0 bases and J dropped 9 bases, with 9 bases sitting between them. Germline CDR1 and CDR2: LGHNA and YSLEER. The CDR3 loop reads CASSQEAPGIQYF. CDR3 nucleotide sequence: TGCGCCAGCAGCCAAGAGGCCCCGGGCATTCAGTACTTC.

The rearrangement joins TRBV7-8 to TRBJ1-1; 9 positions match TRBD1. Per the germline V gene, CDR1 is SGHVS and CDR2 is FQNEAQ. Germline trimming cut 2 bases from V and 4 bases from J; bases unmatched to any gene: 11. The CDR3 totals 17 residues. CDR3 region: CASSLTGQGPYGTEAFF. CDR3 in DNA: TGTGCCAGCAGCTTAACGGGACAGGGCCCGTACGGCACTGAAGCTTTCTTT. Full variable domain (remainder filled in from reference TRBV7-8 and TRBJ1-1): GAGVSQSPRYKVAKRGQDVALRCDPISGHVSLFWYQQALGQGPEFLTYFQNEAQLDKSGLPSDRFFAERPEGSVSTLKIQRTQQEDSAVYLCASSLTGQGPYGTEAFFGQGTRLTVV.

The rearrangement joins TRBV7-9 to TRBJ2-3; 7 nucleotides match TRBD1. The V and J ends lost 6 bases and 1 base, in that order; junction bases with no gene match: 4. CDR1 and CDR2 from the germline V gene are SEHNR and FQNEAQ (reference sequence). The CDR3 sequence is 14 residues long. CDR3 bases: TGTGCCAGCAGACGGGGACAGCGCACAGATACGCAGTATTTT. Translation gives CASRRGQRTDTQYF.

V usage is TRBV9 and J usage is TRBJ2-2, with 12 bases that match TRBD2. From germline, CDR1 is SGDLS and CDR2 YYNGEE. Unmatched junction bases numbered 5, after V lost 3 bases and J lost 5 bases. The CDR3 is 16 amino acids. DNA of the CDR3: TGTGCCAGCAGCGGGCGGACTAGCGGGATGACCGGGGAGCTGTTTTTT. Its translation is CASSGRTSGMTGELFF.

CDR3 coding DNA: TGTGCCAGCAGTCCCGCCAGCGGGAAGAAGGGCACAGATACGCAGTATTTT. Amino acids: CASSPASGKKGTDTQYF. The chain carries TRBV28 and TRBJ2-3, with 7 bases identical to TRBD2. With V trimmed by 5 bases and J by 1 base, 12 bases remained unmatched. The CDR3 sequence is 17 residues long. CDR1 is MDHEN and CDR2 is SYDVKM in the germline V gene.

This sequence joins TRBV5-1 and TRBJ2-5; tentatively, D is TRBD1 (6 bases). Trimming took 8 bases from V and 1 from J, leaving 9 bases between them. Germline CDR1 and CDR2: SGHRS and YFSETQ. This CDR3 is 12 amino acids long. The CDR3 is CASSTGQETQYF. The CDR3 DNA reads TGCGCCAGTTCGACAGGCCAAGAGACCCAGTACTTC.

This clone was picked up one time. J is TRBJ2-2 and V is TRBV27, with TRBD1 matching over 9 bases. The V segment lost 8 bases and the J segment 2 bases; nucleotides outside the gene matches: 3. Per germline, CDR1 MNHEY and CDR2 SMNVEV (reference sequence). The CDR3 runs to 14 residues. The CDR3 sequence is CASLDRGNTGELFF. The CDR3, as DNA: TGTGCCAGCTTGGACAGGGGTAACACCGGGGAGCTGTTTTTT.

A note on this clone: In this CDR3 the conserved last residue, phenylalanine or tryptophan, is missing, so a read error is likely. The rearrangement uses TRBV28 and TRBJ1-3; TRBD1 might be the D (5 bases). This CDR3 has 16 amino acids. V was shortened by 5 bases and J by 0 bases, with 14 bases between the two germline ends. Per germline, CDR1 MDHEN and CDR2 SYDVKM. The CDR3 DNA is TGTGCCAGCAGTCCACACGACAGTTTCTCTGGAAACACCATATATCTT. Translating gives CASSPHDSFSGNTIYL.

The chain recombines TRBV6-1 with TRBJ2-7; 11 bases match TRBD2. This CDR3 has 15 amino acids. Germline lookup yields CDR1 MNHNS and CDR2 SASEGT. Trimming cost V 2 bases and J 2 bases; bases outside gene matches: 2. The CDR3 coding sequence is TGTGCCAGCAGTGAACAACTAGCGGGAGCCTACGAGCAGTACTTC. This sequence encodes CASSEQLAGAYEQYF.

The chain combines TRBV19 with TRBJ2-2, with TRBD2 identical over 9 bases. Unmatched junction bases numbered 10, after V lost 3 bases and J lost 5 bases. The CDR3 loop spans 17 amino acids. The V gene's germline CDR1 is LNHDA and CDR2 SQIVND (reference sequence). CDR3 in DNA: TGTGCCAGTAGTATCTCCTTATTAGCGGGAGAAACCGGGGAGCTGTTTTTT. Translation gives CASSISLLAGETGELFF.

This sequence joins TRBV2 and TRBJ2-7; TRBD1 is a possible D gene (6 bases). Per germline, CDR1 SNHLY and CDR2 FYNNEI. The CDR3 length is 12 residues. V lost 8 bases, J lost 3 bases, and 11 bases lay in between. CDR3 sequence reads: CASRLGGYEQYF. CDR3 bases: TGTGCCAGCCGTTTAGGGGGCTACGAGCAGTACTTC.

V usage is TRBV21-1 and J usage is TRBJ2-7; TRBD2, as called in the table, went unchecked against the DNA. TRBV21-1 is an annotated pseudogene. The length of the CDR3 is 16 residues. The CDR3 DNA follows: TGTGCCCGCCGGGGGGCTAGCGGTACCCATACCTACGAGCAGTACTTC. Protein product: CARRGASGTHTYEQYF.

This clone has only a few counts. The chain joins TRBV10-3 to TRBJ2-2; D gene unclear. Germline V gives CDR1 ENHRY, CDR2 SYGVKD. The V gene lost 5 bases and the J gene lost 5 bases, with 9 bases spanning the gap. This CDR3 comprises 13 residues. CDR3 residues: CAISPQDTGELFF. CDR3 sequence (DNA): TGTGCCATCAGTCCGCAGGATACCGGGGAGCTGTTTTTT.

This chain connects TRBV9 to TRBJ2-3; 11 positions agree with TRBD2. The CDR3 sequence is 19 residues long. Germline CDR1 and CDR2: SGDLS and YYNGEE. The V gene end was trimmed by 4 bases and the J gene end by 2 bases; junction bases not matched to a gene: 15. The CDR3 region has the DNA TGTGCCAGCAGCAGATCGGGACTAGCGGACGAAATGCTCACAGATACGCAGTATTTT. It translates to CASSRSGLADEMLTDTQYF.

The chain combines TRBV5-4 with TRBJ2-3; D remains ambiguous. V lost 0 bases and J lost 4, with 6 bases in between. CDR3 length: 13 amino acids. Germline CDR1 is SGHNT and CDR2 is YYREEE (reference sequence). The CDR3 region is CASSLVWPDTQYF. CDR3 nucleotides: TGTGCCAGCAGCTTGGTTTGGCCAGATACGCAGTATTTT.

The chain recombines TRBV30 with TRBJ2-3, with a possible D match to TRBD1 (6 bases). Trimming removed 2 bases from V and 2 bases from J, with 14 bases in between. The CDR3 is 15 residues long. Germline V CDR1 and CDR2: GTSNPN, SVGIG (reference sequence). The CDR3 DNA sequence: TGTGCCTGGAGTACACGGACAGATTCCACAGATACGCAGTATTTT. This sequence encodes CAWSTRTDSTDTQYF.

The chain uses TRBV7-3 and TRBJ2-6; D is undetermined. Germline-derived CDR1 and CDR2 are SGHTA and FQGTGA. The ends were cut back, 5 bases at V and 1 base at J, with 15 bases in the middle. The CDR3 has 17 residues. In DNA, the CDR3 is TGTGCCAGCAGCCCCAGACACGCAATTTCTGGGGCCAACGTCCTGACTTTC. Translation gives CASSPRHAISGANVLTF. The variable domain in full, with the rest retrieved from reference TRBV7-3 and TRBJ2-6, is GAGVSQTPSNKVTEKGKYVELRCDPISGHTALYWYRQSLGQGPEFLIYFQGTGAADDSGLPNDRFFAVRPEGSVSTLKIQRTERGDSAVYLCASSPRHAISGANVLTFGAGSRLTVL.

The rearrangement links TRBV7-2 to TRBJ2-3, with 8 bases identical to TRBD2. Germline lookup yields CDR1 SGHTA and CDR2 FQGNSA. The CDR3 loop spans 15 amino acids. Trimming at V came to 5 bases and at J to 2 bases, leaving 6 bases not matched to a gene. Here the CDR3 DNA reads TGTGCCAGCAGCCAAAGCGGGGGAGTCACAGATACGCAGTATTTT. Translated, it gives CASSQSGGVTDTQYF.

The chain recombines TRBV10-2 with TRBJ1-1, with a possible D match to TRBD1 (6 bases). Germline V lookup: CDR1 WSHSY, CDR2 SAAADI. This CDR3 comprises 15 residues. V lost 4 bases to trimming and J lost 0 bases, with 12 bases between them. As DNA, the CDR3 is TGCGCCAGCAGTGGGCAGGGGAAGATGAACACTGAAGCTTTCTTT. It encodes CASSGQGKMNTEAFF.